Presented here are 31 T cell receptor beta chains from one specimen sequenced in a study of T-cell reconstitution after alpha-beta-depleted transplantation in children. Preparation of the TCRbeta library was carried out with unique molecular identifiers. Each CDR3 protein gets one entry after TCRdb re-called the PCR reads with MiXCR. The table has some 75,000 distinct CDR3 sequences, 6% to 8.5% seen once. The sequencing used PBMCs from the stem cell graft donor, collected from the stem cell graft. Receptors were obtained from a human donor who donated a stem cell graft to a child with acute lymphoblastic leukemia.

The rearrangement joins TRBV5-1 to TRBJ2-1; 8 bases line up with TRBD2. The CDR3 is made up of 17 amino acids. CDR1 SGHRS and CDR2 YFSETQ come from the germline V gene. V lost 4 bases, J lost 4 bases, and 13 bases stayed unmatched. The CDR3 region is CASSRTGLDDVYNEQFF. The CDR3 DNA sequence: TGCGCCAGCAGCAGAACGGGACTAGATGACGTTTACAATGAGCAGTTCTTC.

In this sample, this clonotype turned up many times. This rearrangement joins TRBV5-1 to TRBJ2-6; D gene unclear. Germline V gene data show CDR1 as SGHRS and CDR2 as YFSETQ. This CDR3 contains 16 residues. V was trimmed by 0 bases and J by 0 bases, leaving 7 bases between them. The CDR3 spells CASSLDISSGANVLTF. The CDR3 DNA is TGCGCCAGCAGCTTGGATATTAGCTCTGGGGCCAACGTCCTGACTTTC.

CDR3 nucleotides: TGCAGTGCTAGAGACACCCTCAGGGGCGAGCAGTACTTC. Protein: CSARDTLRGEQYF. The chain uses TRBV20-1 and TRBJ2-7; tentative D call: TRBD1 (6 bases). The CDR3 length is 13 residues. Trimming pared 0 bases from V and 6 bases from J, leaving 12 bases between. From germline, CDR1 is DFQATT and CDR2 SNEGSKA (reference sequence).

This clonotype came up many times. The chain carries TRBV12-3 or TRBV12-4 and TRBJ2-1, with a tentative D call TRBD2 (5 bases). This CDR3 has 12 amino acids. The V end lost 4 bases, the J end lost 6 bases, and 7 bases lay between the germline ends. CDR3 in amino acids: CASSSGTNEQFF. CDR3 bases: TGTGCCAGCAGTTCGGGAACCAATGAGCAGTTCTTC.

This clonotype has ten or more counts. V is TRBV28 and J is TRBJ2-4; 11 bases are a match to TRBD1. The germline gives CDR1 MDHEN, CDR2 SYDVKM. The CDR3 length is 14 residues. J gave up 6 bases and V 8 bases, and 6 bases lay outside the gene matches. The CDR3 nucleotides are TGTGCCAGCGGACAGGGGGCAGGCAGAAACATTCAGTACTTC. Translated, it gives CASGQGAGRNIQYF. Together with reference TRBV28 and TRBJ2-4, the CDR3 gives the full variable domain: DVKVTQSSRYLVKRTGEKVFLECVQDMDHENMFWYRQDPGLGLRLIYFSYDVKMKEKGDIPEGYSVSREKKERFSLILESASTNQTSMYLCASGQGAGRNIQYFGAGTRLSVL.

This clonotype was seen many times. The J gene is TRBJ2-1, the V gene TRBV7-3; 9 nucleotides line up with TRBD2. V trimming: 4 bases; J trimming: 5 bases; junction bases outside the gene matches: 9. Germline V gives CDR1 SGHTA, CDR2 FQGTGA. The CDR3 has 16 amino acids. Here the CDR3 reads CASSSQGSGSDNEQFF. The CDR3 region has the DNA TGTGCCAGCAGCTCCCAGGGTAGCGGGAGTGACAATGAGCAGTTCTTC.

This clonotype was recorded at least ten times. The J gene is TRBJ1-1, the V gene TRBV27; TRBD1 agrees at 8 bases. The V segment lost 4 bases and the J segment 4 bases; nucleotides outside the gene matches: 11. Germline values: CDR1 MNHEY, CDR2 SMNVEV (reference sequence). This CDR3 region has 16 residues. Here the CDR3 reads CASSSATGAGATEAFF. The DNA of the CDR3 is TGTGCCAGCAGTTCCGCGACAGGGGCCGGGGCCACTGAAGCTTTCTTT.

The table lists this clonotype with many counts. J is TRBJ2-6 and V is TRBV12-3 or TRBV12-4; D unresolved. The CDR3 is made up of 19 amino acids. Trimming left V 5 bases short and J 0 bases short, with 20 bases between. The CDR3: CASSPTSGVGSSGANVLTF. CDR3 nucleotide sequence: TGTGCCAGCAGTCCTACGTCAGGTGTCGGCAGCTCTGGGGCCAACGTCCTGACTTTC.

In its sample, this clonotype was seen a few times. The genes are TRBV20-1 and TRBJ2-7; possible D gene TRBD2, 5 bases. V shed 5 bases and J shed 5 bases, with 16 bases lying between them. The length of the CDR3 is 13 residues. The germline V gene has CDR1 DFQATT and CDR2 SNEGSKA (reference sequence). The CDR3: CSAPRLPAHEQYF. The DNA for the CDR3 is TGCAGTGCTCCTAGACTACCGGCCCACGAGCAGTACTTC.

The sample holds many counts of this clonotype. V gene TRBV6-9 combines with J gene TRBJ1-6; no definite D call. Trimming removed 0 bases from V and 14 bases from J, with 20 bases in between. Germline lookup yields CDR1 MNHGY and CDR2 SVAAGI. This CDR3 region has 16 residues. The CDR3: CASSYSILDEANALHF. The CDR3 DNA is TGTGCCAGCAGTTATTCTATCCTCGACGAGGCTAATGCCCTCCACTTT.

This clonotype was counted ten times or more. The chain has TRBV28 and TRBJ1-1, with D possibly matching TRBD1 (5 bases). The CDR3 is made up of 15 amino acids. Germline lookup yields CDR1 MDHEN and CDR2 SYDVKM. V lost 2 bases, J lost 4 bases, and 14 bases lay in between. CDR3 coding DNA: TGTGCCAGCAGTTTAGCAGGGACGGCAGGCACTGAAGCTTTCTTT. Amino acids: CASSLAGTAGTEAFF.

This clonotype has at least ten counts. The chain joins TRBV7-2 to TRBJ2-2; D might be TRBD1 or TRBD2, each matching 6 bases. There are 16 residues in the CDR3. V lost 2 bases to trimming and J lost 0 bases, with 10 bases between them. Germline V CDR1 and CDR2: SGHTA, FQGNSA. Here the CDR3 reads CASSLNGGTNTGELFF. CDR3 bases: TGTGCCAGCAGCTTAAACGGGGGCACGAACACCGGGGAGCTGTTTTTT.

The chain recombines TRBV19 with TRBJ2-7, with 9 bases aligning to TRBD1. CDR1 LNHDA and CDR2 SQIVND come from the germline V gene (reference sequence). This CDR3 has 15 amino acids. Trimming at V came to 5 bases and at J to 0 bases, leaving 5 bases not matched to a gene. DNA for the CDR3: TGTGCCAGTAGTCCCGGGACAGGGTTCTCCTACGAGCAGTACTTC. Its protein is CASSPGTGFSYEQYF.

This clonotype has at least ten counts. The V call is TRBV28, the J call TRBJ1-2, with a possible D match to TRBD1 (5 bases). The V gene lost 6 bases and the J gene lost 3 bases, with 11 bases spanning the gap. Germline lookup yields CDR1 MDHEN and CDR2 SYDVKM. The CDR3 loop spans 13 amino acids. The CDR3 reads CASSSDSYYGYTF. The CDR3 DNA follows: TGTGCCAGCAGCTCCGACAGCTACTATGGCTACACCTTC.

This clonotype came up many times. The CDR3 DNA reads as TGCGCCAGCAGCCAAGATCTTTTCCCGGGACTAGCGGGGGTGTCAGATACGCAGTATTTT. Translation gives CASSQDLFPGLAGVSDTQYF. The chain recombines TRBV4-3 with TRBJ2-3; 14 positions match TRBD2. The CDR3 covers 20 residues. Losses at the gene ends were 0 bases for V and 4 bases for J; bases not matched to a gene: 12. CDR1 is LGHNA and CDR2 is YSLEER in the germline V gene.

On this clonotype itself: A much larger clonotype is one base distant, so this may be a read error. V gene TRBV12-3 or TRBV12-4 combines with J gene TRBJ2-3; a possible D gene is TRBD1 (5 bases). The CDR3 runs 14 residues. CDR3 amino acids: CASTIRVGTDTHYF. The CDR3 DNA sequence: TGTGCCAGCACTATCAGGGTCGGAACAGATACGCATTATTTT.

The V call is TRBV5-6, the J call TRBJ2-5, with 9 bases lining up with TRBD1. With 6 bases clipped from V and 1 base from J, the junction kept 7 bases outside the gene matches. Germline CDR1 is SGHDT and CDR2 is YYEEEE. The CDR3 runs to 15 residues. The CDR3: CASTAQGAIQETQYF. CDR3 sequence (DNA): TGTGCCAGCACCGCACAGGGGGCCATCCAAGAGACCCAGTACTTC.

Many counts were recorded for this clonotype. The chain employs TRBV5-1 and TRBJ2-7; 11 nucleotides agree with TRBD1. Germline V gives CDR1 SGHRS, CDR2 YFSETQ. V shed 2 bases and J 3 bases; nucleotides not matched to a gene: 4. CDR3 length equals 15 residues. The CDR3 spells CASSFDGTGGYEQYF. The CDR3, as DNA: TGCGCCAGCAGCTTTGACGGGACAGGGGGCTACGAGCAGTACTTC.

This clonotype has a count of ten or more. The chain carries TRBV9 and TRBJ1-1; TRBD1 aligns across 7 bases. V lost 6 bases and J lost 1; bases outside the gene matches: 12. The germline gives CDR1 SGDLS, CDR2 YYNGEE. The CDR3 has 16 residues. The CDR3 is CASTRSIGDRNTEAFF. The CDR3 DNA reads TGTGCCAGCACCCGGTCGATTGGGGACAGGAACACTGAAGCTTTCTTT.

Many counts were recorded for this clonotype. V and J are TRBV7-6 and TRBJ1-3; D is possibly TRBD1 (5 bases). Trimming pared 5 bases from V and 2 bases from J, leaving 13 bases between. Germline V gene lookup returns CDR1 SGHVS and CDR2 FNYEAQ. This CDR3 has 15 amino acids. CDR3 nucleotides: TGTGCCAGCAGCCCCACCGGGGCCGCTGGAAACACCATATATTTT. Its protein is CASSPTGAAGNTIYF.

This clonotype was seen at least ten times. The V and J genes are TRBV11-1 and TRBJ1-1; the D is unclear. V shed 1 base and J shed 0 bases, with 9 bases lying between them. This CDR3 spans 15 amino acids. Germline CDR1 is SGHAT and CDR2 is FQDESV (reference sequence). The CDR3 sequence is CASSLGPMMNTEAFF. CDR3 bases: TGTGCCAGCAGCTTAGGCCCCATGATGAACACTGAAGCTTTCTTT.

This clonotype has ten or more counts. The V gene is TRBV6-2 or TRBV6-3, the J gene TRBJ2-7, with TRBD1 identical over 9 bases. With V trimmed by 7 bases and J by 3 bases, 10 bases remained unmatched. From germline, CDR1 is MNHEY and CDR2 SVGEGT. The CDR3 extends over 15 amino acids. CDR3: CASTPGTGLRYEQYF. DNA of the CDR3: TGTGCCAGCACCCCAGGGACAGGGCTTCGCTACGAGCAGTACTTC.

The rearrangement links TRBV4-2 to TRBJ1-6; D possibly corresponds to TRBD1 (5 bases). Germline V gives CDR1 LGHNA, CDR2 YNFKEQ. V lost 3 bases and J 7 bases, leaving 19 bases between the germline ends. CDR3 length: 17 amino acids. The CDR3 here is CASSQGVTGLGNSPLHF. CDR3 nucleotide sequence: TGTGCCAGCAGCCAGGGAGTCACAGGTCTCGGAAATTCACCCCTCCACTTT.

This clonotype was counted a few times. The V call is TRBV4-3, the J call TRBJ2-1, with D perhaps assigned TRBD1 or TRBD2 (5 bases each). The CDR3 totals 16 residues. Deletions cut 0 bases from V and 0 bases from J, with 9 bases between. The germline V gene has CDR1 LGHNA and CDR2 YSLEER. As DNA, the CDR3 is TGCGCCAGCAGCCAAGATCTTGGGGGCTCCTACAATGAGCAGTTCTTC. This sequence encodes CASSQDLGGSYNEQFF.

In its sample, this clonotype was seen a few times. The V and J genes are TRBV6-6 and TRBJ2-5; D uncertain. Germline assignment: CDR1 MNHNY and CDR2 SVGAGI (reference sequence). With 3 bases removed from V and 5 bases from J, the gap between germline ends came to 4 bases. This CDR3 has 11 amino acids. The CDR3 DNA sequence: TGTGCCAGCAGTTATCGGGAGACCCAGTACTTC. Its protein product is CASSYRETQYF.

The table lists this clonotype with many counts. The chain is built from TRBV20-1 and TRBJ1-1; weak D call: TRBD1 (6 bases). The V gene's germline CDR1 is DFQATT and CDR2 SNEGSKA (reference sequence). This CDR3 has 14 residues. The ends were cut back, 6 bases at V and 1 base at J, with 15 bases in the middle. The CDR3 loop reads CSARRGVTNTEAFF. Here the CDR3 DNA reads TGCAGTGCCCGGAGGGGGGTGACGAACACTGAAGCTTTCTTT.

This clonotype came up a few times. The chain employs TRBV9 and TRBJ2-7, with 7 bases fitting TRBD2. The CDR3 is 15 amino acids. V gave up 2 bases and J gave up 5 bases; unmatched junction bases: 10. Germline CDR1 and CDR2: SGDLS and YYNGEE. The CDR3 sequence is CASSVYGLDHNEQYF. The CDR3 DNA is TGTGCCAGCAGCGTGTACGGACTAGACCATAACGAGCAGTACTTC.

This clonotype was counted ten times or more. The genes are TRBV9 and TRBJ2-1, with 9 bases identical to TRBD1. The CDR3 extends over 15 amino acids. The germline V gene has CDR1 SGDLS and CDR2 YYNGEE. With V trimmed by 3 bases and J by 10 bases, 11 bases remained unmatched. CDR3 DNA sequence: TGTGCCAGCAGCGGAGGAAACAGGGGGCGCTGGGAGCAGTTCTTC. This translates into CASSGGNRGRWEQFF.

The rearrangement joins TRBV13 to TRBJ2-7, with D tentatively TRBD1 (6 bases). This CDR3 spans 15 amino acids. The V end lost 9 bases, the J end lost 0 bases, and 18 bases lay between the germline ends. CDR1 is PRHDT and CDR2 is FYEKMQ in the germline V gene (reference sequence). The CDR3 coding sequence is TGTGCCAGTAGCCAAGGACAGTCCAGCTCCTACGAGCAGTACTTC. The encoded protein is CASSQGQSSSYEQYF.

This clonotype was counted many times. This sequence joins TRBV18 and TRBJ2-7, with TRBD2 identical over 12 bases. This CDR3 has 16 amino acids. Germline V lookup: CDR1 KGHSH, CDR2 LQKENI. The ends lost 5 bases at V and 2 bases at J; junction bases unmatched: 7. DNA of the CDR3: TGTGCCAGCTCAACCTCTCTAGCGGGAGGGCCCTACGAGCAGTACTTC. Its translation is CASSTSLAGGPYEQYF.

The CDR3 loop reads CSARDGESSYNEQFF. In DNA, the CDR3 is TGCAGTGCTAGAGATGGGGAGAGCTCCTACAATGAGCAGTTCTTC. The chain has TRBV20-1 and TRBJ2-1, with D maybe TRBD2 (5 bases). The CDR3 loop spans 15 amino acids. The V end was cut by 0 bases, the J end by 0 bases, with 9 bases between. Germline-derived CDR1 and CDR2 are DFQATT and SNEGSKA (reference sequence).